A single sample gave rise to the 21 T cell receptor beta chains below, sequenced in a study of response to subunit inactivated influenza vaccine. MiXCR was run by TCRdb on the RT-PCR reads, yielding one entry per CDR3 protein. The table records around 480,000 distinct CDR3 sequences, approximately 9.9% of them present only once. The input for sequencing was PBMCs from blood, taken roughly 6 weeks after vaccination. The receptors shown here come from a man in his fifties or sixties who received an inactivated influenza vaccine.

In its sample, this clonotype was seen a few times. The J gene is TRBJ2-2, the V gene TRBV5-1; D is possibly TRBD1 (6 bases). The CDR3 is 15 residues long. V lost 0 bases and J 1 base, leaving 7 bases between the germline ends. Per germline, CDR1 SGHRS and CDR2 YFSETQ. Written as DNA, the CDR3 is TGCGCCAGCAGCTTGGGACAGGAGAACACCGGGGAGCTGTTTTTT. It encodes CASSLGQENTGELFF.

At least ten counts were recorded for this clonotype. The gene calls are TRBV28 and TRBJ1-2; 12 bases are a match to TRBD1. The germline gives CDR1 MDHEN, CDR2 SYDVKM. Trimming removed 10 bases from V and 4 bases from J; junction bases left unmatched: 7. This CDR3 comprises 14 residues. The CDR3 loop is CATGTGGGRYGYTF. The CDR3 DNA sequence: TGTGCCACCGGGACAGGGGGCGGTCGCTATGGCTACACCTTC.

The chain combines TRBV7-3 with TRBJ2-1, with a weak D call TRBD2 (6 bases). The V end was cut by 5 bases, the J end by 6 bases, with 14 bases between. Germline assignment: CDR1 SGHTA and CDR2 FQGTGA. CDR3 length equals 14 residues. The CDR3 loop is CASSHTGDRNEQFF. The CDR3 coding sequence is TGTGCCAGCAGCCACACGGGGGATCGCAATGAGCAGTTCTTC.

J is TRBJ2-3 and V is TRBV21-1; TRBD2 was called by the table and not checked on the DNA. TRBV21-1 is marked as a pseudogene. This CDR3 has 15 residues. The chain's CDR3 is CASSKRLVITDTQYF. The CDR3 nucleotides read TGTGCCAGCAGCAAGCGACTAGTGATCACAGATACGCAGTATTTT.

This clonotype was counted ten times or more. The chain combines TRBV4-1 with TRBJ2-7, with D uncertain. Trimming removed 1 base at V and 6 bases at J, with 13 bases between. Germline CDR1 is MGHRA and CDR2 is YSYEKL. The CDR3 has 14 residues. The DNA for the CDR3 is TGCGCCAGCAGCCAAGCCGCTAGTAGCAGCGAGCAGTACTTC. This sequence encodes CASSQAASSSEQYF.

This clonotype was counted between two and nine times. The chain combines TRBV20-1 with TRBJ1-4; TRBD1 is a possible D gene (5 bases). The V gene lost 3 bases and the J gene lost 8 bases, with 13 bases spanning the gap. Germline assignment: CDR1 DFQATT and CDR2 SNEGSKA (reference sequence). The CDR3 is made up of 13 amino acids. In DNA form, the CDR3 reads TGCAGTGCTAGTCTCGGGGCCGGGGAAAAACTGTTTTTT. Translating gives CSASLGAGEKLFF.

This clonotype was counted between two and nine times. This chain joins TRBV20-1 and TRBJ2-5, with 13 bases aligning to TRBD2. V lost 2 bases, J lost 12 bases, and 3 bases stayed unmatched. This CDR3 spans 12 amino acids. Germline lookup yields CDR1 DFQATT and CDR2 SNEGSKA (reference sequence). The CDR3 sequence is CSARTSGGAEYF. In nucleotides, the CDR3 is TGCAGTGCTAGAACTAGCGGGGGGGCTGAGTACTTC.

This clonotype has a count of ten or more. The V call is TRBV20-1, the J call TRBJ2-1, with D perhaps matching TRBD2 (6 bases). The length of the CDR3 is 15 residues. Trimming removed 6 bases from V and 4 bases from J, with 19 bases in between. Looked up from germline, CDR1 is DFQATT and CDR2 is SNEGSKA (reference sequence). CDR3 DNA sequence: TGCAGTGCCGTTAGCGGAAGGCGCACATACAATGAGCAGTTCTTC. It specifies CSAVSGRRTYNEQFF.

This clonotype was observed many times. V gene TRBV5-6 combines with J gene TRBJ1-3; D is uncertain. V lost 2 bases, J lost 2 bases, and 8 bases lay in between. CDR1 and CDR2 from the germline V gene are SGHDT and YYEEEE. The CDR3 totals 14 residues. The chain's CDR3 is CASSFPGTGNTIYF. DNA of the CDR3: TGTGCCAGCAGCTTTCCGGGTACTGGAAACACCATATATTTT.

The sample holds a few counts of this clonotype. This chain links TRBV24-1 with TRBJ2-1; TRBD2 matches at 13 bases. This CDR3 comprises 16 residues. Germline assignment: CDR1 KGHDR and CDR2 SFDVKD. After removal of 3 bases from V and 10 bases from J, the junction contained 8 bases not matched to a gene. The CDR3 DNA reads TGTGCCACCAGTGATAGCGGGACTAGCGGGATGGGGGAGCAGTTCTTC. Translation gives CATSDSGTSGMGEQFF.

This clonotype was counted only a few times. V is TRBV5-1 and J is TRBJ2-7, with 10 bases aligning to TRBD1. The germline CDR1 and CDR2 sequences are SGHRS and YFSETQ. The CDR3 is 17 amino acids. Germline trimming cut 4 bases from V and 4 bases from J; bases unmatched to any gene: 14. CDR3 DNA: TGCGCCAGCAGCCCAAAAGACACCGGGACAGGGGTATACGAGCAGTACTTC. Encoded protein: CASSPKDTGTGVYEQYF.

Ten or more counts support this clonotype. V is TRBV20-1 and J is TRBJ2-7; D is uncertain. Germline V CDR1 and CDR2: DFQATT, SNEGSKA (reference sequence). Deletions cut 5 bases from V and 5 bases from J, with 13 bases between. The CDR3 length is 12 residues. The chain's CDR3 is CSAQSGRDEQYF. The CDR3 coding sequence is TGCAGTGCTCAATCTGGGCGCGACGAGCAGTACTTC.

This clonotype has more than one count but fewer than ten. This chain links TRBV24-1 with TRBJ2-1; TRBD1 matches 10 bases. The CDR3 totals 15 residues. In germline, CDR1 is KGHDR, CDR2 SFDVKD. V shed 7 bases, J shed 8 bases, and the junction held 10 bases outside the gene matches. The CDR3 is CATSGAGTGVYEQFF. The CDR3 region has the DNA TGTGCCACCAGCGGGGCCGGGACAGGGGTTTATGAGCAGTTCTTC.

The rearrangement links TRBV4-3 to TRBJ1-4; D may be TRBD1 (6 bases). This CDR3 is built from 17 residues. The V and J ends lost 4 bases and 8 bases respectively, with 23 bases between them. Germline V CDR1 and CDR2: LGHNA, YSLEER. In DNA, the CDR3 is TGCGCCAGCAGCCGGGGCATGGGGGGGCGCTGGGGGGAAAAACTGTTTTTT. Protein: CASSRGMGGRWGEKLFF.

The rearrangement uses TRBV25-1 and TRBJ2-7; D is perhaps TRBD1 or TRBD2 (6 bases each). Trimming removed 3 bases from V and 0 bases from J, with 15 bases in between. The CDR3 totals 16 residues. CDR1 and CDR2 from the germline V gene are MGHDK and SYGVNS. In nucleotides, the CDR3 is TGTGCCAGCAGTGACGGCGGCGGGACAACCTCCTACGAGCAGTACTTC. Translating gives CASSDGGGTTSYEQYF.

This clonotype came up a few times. J is TRBJ2-2 and V is TRBV12-3 or TRBV12-4; D gene unclear. V lost 7 bases to trimming and J lost 0 bases, with 12 bases between them. This CDR3 comprises 15 residues. The CDR3 coding sequence is TGTGCCAGCACCCCGGACGGACCGAACACCGGGGAGCTGTTTTTT. Translating it yields CASTPDGPNTGELFF.

This clonotype was observed many times. The chain's CDR3 is CASSLSPSGRAPYNEQFF. CDR3 nucleotides: TGTGCCAGCAGTTTATCTCCTAGCGGGAGGGCCCCCTACAATGAGCAGTTCTTC. This chain joins TRBV27 and TRBJ2-1; 12 nucleotides line up with TRBD2. This CDR3 has 18 amino acids. Losses at the gene ends were 0 bases for V and 2 bases for J; bases not matched to a gene: 5. Germline CDR1 is MNHEY and CDR2 is SMNVEV (reference sequence).

There are a few counts of this clonotype. V gene TRBV9 combines with J gene TRBJ2-6; possibly TRBD1 for D (6 bases). This CDR3 is 15 amino acids long. The germline gives CDR1 SGDLS, CDR2 YYNGEE. V was clipped by 0 bases and J by 4 bases, with 8 bases between them. Written as DNA, the CDR3 is TGTGCCAGCAGCGTAGTGGGGGCCGGGGCCAACGTCCTGACTTTC. Protein product: CASSVVGAGANVLTF.

This clonotype was counted a few times. The chain couples TRBV28 to TRBJ1-1; D call uncertain. This CDR3 has 14 residues. V lost 4 bases to trimming and J lost 0 bases, with 9 bases between them. Germline V gene lookup returns CDR1 MDHEN and CDR2 SYDVKM. The CDR3 sequence is CASSSPVMNTEAFF. CDR3 DNA sequence: TGTGCCAGCAGTTCACCGGTCATGAACACTGAAGCTTTCTTT. Complete variable domain (other parts from reference TRBV28 and TRBJ1-1): DVKVTQSSRYLVKRTGEKVFLECVQDMDHENMFWYRQDPGLGLRLIYFSYDVKMKEKGDIPEGYSVSREKKERFSLILESASTNQTSMYLCASSSPVMNTEAFFGQGTRLTVV.

This clonotype was detected ten times or more. The chain couples TRBV7-9 to TRBJ1-3; D remains unclear. Trimming took off 5 bases at V and 10 bases at J, with 18 bases between the two ends. This CDR3 region has 14 residues. Germline CDR1 SEHNR, CDR2 FQNEAQ (reference sequence). CDR3 nucleotide sequence: TGTGCCAGCAGCCATATCGTAGGGCACCGGACCATATATTTT. It is translated as CASSHIVGHRTIYF.

The chain carries TRBV6-1 and TRBJ2-7; D ambiguous. The germline V gene encodes CDR1 MNHNS and CDR2 SASEGT. CDR3 length: 14 amino acids. Trimming removed 6 bases from V and 1 base from J, with 13 bases in between. CDR3 sequence: CASRDLSLSYEQYF. The CDR3 DNA reads as TGTGCCAGCAGGGACCTGTCTCTTTCCTACGAGCAGTACTTC.